This paragraph reports one TCR beta chain. Unique molecular identifiers were incorporated during preparation of the TCRbeta library. TCRdb itself ran the PCR reads through MiXCR, one entry per CDR3 protein. This sample yields fewer than 120,000 distinct CDR3 sequences, of which 10% to 13% are seen a single time; about 8.8% belongs to the top ten. The data are from a study of T-cell reconstitution after alpha-beta-depleted transplantation in children. Trimming cost V 6 bases and J 8 bases; bases outside gene matches: 10. Per the germline V gene, CDR1 is DFQATT and CDR2 is SNEGSKA (reference sequence). The CDR3 has 15 amino acids.

The rearrangement uses TRBV20-1 and TRBJ2-1, with 13 bases identical to TRBD2. Here the sequenced sample was PBMCs from the stem cell graft donor, taken from the stem cell graft. This receptor was identified in a human donor who donated a stem cell graft to a child with acute lymphoblastic leukemia. The CDR3 is CSARTSGSPWDEQFF. CDR3 sequence (DNA): TGCAGTGCGCGGACTAGCGGGAGCCCCTGGGATGAGCAGTTCTTC.